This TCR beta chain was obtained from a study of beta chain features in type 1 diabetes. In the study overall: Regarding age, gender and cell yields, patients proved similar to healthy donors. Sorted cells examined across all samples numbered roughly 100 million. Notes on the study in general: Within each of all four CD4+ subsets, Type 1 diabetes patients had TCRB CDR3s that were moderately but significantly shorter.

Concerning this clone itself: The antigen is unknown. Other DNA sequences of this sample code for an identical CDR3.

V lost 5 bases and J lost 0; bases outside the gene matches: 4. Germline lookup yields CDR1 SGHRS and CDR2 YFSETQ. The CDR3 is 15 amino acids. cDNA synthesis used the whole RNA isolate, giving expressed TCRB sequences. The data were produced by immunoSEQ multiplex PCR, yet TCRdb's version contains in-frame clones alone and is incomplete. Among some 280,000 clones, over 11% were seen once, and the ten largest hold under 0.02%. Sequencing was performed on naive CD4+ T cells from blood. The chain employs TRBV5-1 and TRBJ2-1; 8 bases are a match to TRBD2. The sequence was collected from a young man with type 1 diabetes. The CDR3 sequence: CASRASGSSYNEQFF. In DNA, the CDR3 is TGCGCCAGCAGGGCGAGCGGGAGCTCCTACAATGAGCAGTTCTTC. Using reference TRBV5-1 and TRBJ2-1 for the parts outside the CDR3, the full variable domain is KAGVTQTPRYLIKTRGQQVTLSCSPISGHRSVSWYQQTPGQGLQFLFEYFSETQRNKGNFPGRFSGRQFSNSRSEMNVSTLELGDSALYLCASRASGSSYNEQFFGPGTRLTVL.